This T cell receptor (beta chain) was observed in a study of blood T cell repertoires in COVID-19. Background on the study: Italy, Spain and the United States were the sources of the convalescent and acute COVID-19 samples.

Study processing details: From reference gene primer amplification, estimates of nucleated cell counts were derived. The method was immunoSEQ multiplex PCR; TCRdb's version includes in-frame clones alone and lacks a portion of them. That table is the source of V, J and clone size, and D and trimming were worked out from the DNA. The data show 52,000 or so clones, approximately 80% seen once. Germline CDR1 and CDR2: SGHTA and FQGTGA. V was clipped by 6 bases and J by 10 bases; unmatched bases: 12. This CDR3 is built from 15 residues. The chain couples TRBV7-3 to TRBJ2-2, with TRBD2 matching 9 bases. The sequencing input was peripheral blood. This clonotype was obtained from a human donor in a cohort sampled during active or convalescent COVID-19. CDR3 residues: CASRLGLAGQQELFF. The CDR3 nucleotides are TGTGCCAGCAGACTGGGGCTAGCGGGGCAACAGGAGCTGTTTTTT.